This TCR beta chain was sequenced for a study of T cells in Graves' hyperthyroidism and ophthalmopathy (dated 2019 in TCRdb). Regarding the complete study: Peripheral blood samples were taken at the time of initial diagnosis, prior to any treatment. To identify distinguishing TCR V-J signatures, a discovery cohort of 100 or so patients was used, comprising 40 to 45 with Graves' ophthalmopathy and 55 to 65 with stable Graves' hyperthyroidism. Prospective prediction of ophthalmopathy was tested in an independent validation cohort of approximately 19 hyperthyroidism patients and 17 patients who later progressed to ophthalmopathy. The roughly 94 discovery patients were randomly split 7:3 into training and test sets. The study also compared thyroid tissue and blood T-cell repertoires from several Graves' hyperthyroidism patients. Once sampling was done, hyperthyroidism patients were given methimazole at a starting dose of 30 mg daily, whereas ophthalmopathy patients were given high-dose intravenous methylprednisolone. The paper reports TCR Vbeta CDR3 sequencing of some 140 peripheral blood samples: approximately 41 ophthalmopathy, under 80 hyperthyroidism and around 17 progressor patients.

TCR beta CDR3 regions were amplified from RNA transcripts. The TCR CDR3 was subjected to a first round of RT-PCR using the HTBI primer set and the Qiagen OneStep RT-PCR kit. Libraries were constructed in a second round of multiplex PCR, after which size selection and purification were carried out. Paired-end sequencing of the libraries was performed with 100 bp reads on an Illumina HiSeq2000. In the source study's methods: SOAPnuke was used to process the raw data, throwing out any read that contained adapters or uncalled bases, had a mean Phred below 15, or lacked an exact constant-primer or identifier match. COPE v1.2.5 was used to merge high-quality paired reads, and clonotypes were defined as unique nucleotide sequences. MiTCR v1.1 was used to align clonotypes to the IMGT TRBV, TRBD and TRBJ reference segments. The analysis included only V-J combinations with a frequency above 0.0001, which together covered 99.2% of the repertoires. A TCS score was defined as the ratio between F50 (clonal expansion) and ExV (chaos), using BLOSUM62-based TCRdist between CDR3 peptides within each V-J. Welch's t-statistics and random forest reduced roughly 530 V-J features to 10 to 15, which were used in a naive Bayes classifier (R e1071). TCRdb reprocessed the public reads (quality trimming at Q25 with fastp, clone calling with MiXCR) and kept in-frame beta chains. Rows with a matching CDR3 protein are joined into one entry that keeps the most common DNA and genes. The V and J calls shown here were made by TCRdb, not taken from the authors' results. Present in this sample are more than 550,000 distinct CDR3 sequences, roughly a sixth of which were seen just once. The ten largest account for around 17% of the sample.

On this clonotype: Its cognate antigen has yet to be identified. Per-nucleotide qualities are absent, and no much larger clonotype sits a single base away.

Deletion took 4 bases off V and 4 bases off J, with a span of 18 bases between the germline ends. The germline V gene gives CDR1 as MGHRA and CDR2 as YSYEKL. Spanning cysteine to phenylalanine, the CDR3 consists of 16 amino acids. The DNA shown is the 48-base CDR3, in frame from base 1. The hyperthyroidism patients were between 18 and 65 years old and newly diagnosed, with a disease duration of less than 2 months. Exclusion was applied to patients with uncontrolled infections, other autoimmune diseases, pregnancy or lactation. Diagnoses were based on clinical symptoms, serum thyroxine and TRAb, thyroid ultrasound and orbital computed tomography. Blood from progressor patients was drawn when they were first diagnosed with hyperthyroidism, before any ophthalmopathy symptoms appeared. PBMCs were isolated from approximately 10 ml of fresh peripheral blood by Ficoll-Paque density gradient centrifugation. Progressor patients were initially diagnosed with Graves' hyperthyroidism and developed ophthalmopathy during follow-up. Total RNA was extracted using Trizol reagent, and RNA quality was assessed on an Agilent 2100 Bioanalyzer.

The investigation overall reported the following: No statistical method was used to fix the sample size in advance, and group allocation was not hidden from the investigators. A model built on a 13 V-J signature distinguished ophthalmopathy from stable hyperthyroidism, reaching around 88% sensitivity and 81% to 83% specificity in cross-validation and 80%/75% in testing. Blood samples also contained most of the expanded thyroid clonotypes (frequency above 0.001), which suggests that blood repertoires may reflect thyroid immune responses. In validation, the model predicted progression to ophthalmopathy with over 60% sensitivity and approximately 74% specificity, a median of around six months before onset.

The sequence derives from a woman aged 50 to 60 with Graves' hyperthyroidism that later progressed to Graves' ophthalmopathy. The rearranged segments are TRBV4-1 and TRBJ2-3; perhaps TRBD2 is the D gene, with 5 bases matching. The sample taken for sequencing was blood. The CDR3 here reads CASSLPVRTGSDTQYF. Here is the DNA: TGCGCCAGCAGCCTCCCAGTCCGGACGGGGTCAGATACGCAGTATTTT.